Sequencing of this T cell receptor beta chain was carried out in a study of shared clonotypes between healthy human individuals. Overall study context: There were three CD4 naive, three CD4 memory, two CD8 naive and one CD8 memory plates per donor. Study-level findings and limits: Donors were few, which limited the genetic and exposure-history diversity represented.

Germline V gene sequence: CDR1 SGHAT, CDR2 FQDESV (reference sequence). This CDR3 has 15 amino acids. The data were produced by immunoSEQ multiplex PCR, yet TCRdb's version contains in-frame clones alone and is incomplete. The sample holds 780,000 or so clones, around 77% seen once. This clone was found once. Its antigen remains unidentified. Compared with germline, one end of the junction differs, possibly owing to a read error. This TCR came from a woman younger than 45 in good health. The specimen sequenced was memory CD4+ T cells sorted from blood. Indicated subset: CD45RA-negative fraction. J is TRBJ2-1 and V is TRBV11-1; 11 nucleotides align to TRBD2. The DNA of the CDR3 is TGTGCCAGCAGCCTAGCGGGGGGCTCCTACAATGAGCAGTTCTTC. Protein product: CASSLAGGSYNEQFF. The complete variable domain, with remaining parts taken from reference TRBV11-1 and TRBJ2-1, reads EAEVAQSPRYKITEKSQAVAFWCDPISGHATLYWYRQILGQGPELLVQFQDESVVDDSQLPKDRFSAERLKGVDSTLKIQPAELGDSAMYLCASSLAGGSYNEQFFGPGTRLTVL.